The 29 T cell receptor beta chains listed next were all sequenced from one sample in a study of shared clonotypes between healthy human individuals. This table comes from immunoSEQ multiplex PCR, and its TCRdb copy is limited to in-frame clones, with some not included. The table lists around 440,000 clones, around 77% of them singletons. The source material was PBMCs. These receptors all stem from a woman aged 40 to 50 in good health. Some clones in this sample may be carry-over from other donors' samples.

J is TRBJ2-3 and V is TRBV4-3; the match to TRBD2 covers 14 bases. The germline gives CDR1 LGHNA, CDR2 YSLEER. This CDR3 contains 17 residues. The trim removed 1 base at V and 5 bases at J, leaving 5 bases unmatched. In DNA form, the CDR3 reads TGCGCCAGCAGCCAAGTCGGACTAGCGGGAGGCGGAGATACGCAGTATTTT. As protein: CASSQVGLAGGGDTQYF.

This clone was seen at least ten times. The chain couples TRBV6-4 to TRBJ2-1; D not resolved. The V end was cut by 3 bases, the J end by 6 bases, with 12 bases between. This CDR3 comprises 14 residues. The germline gives CDR1 MRHNA, CDR2 SNTAGT. CDR3 region: CASSENESPNEQFF. CDR3 nucleotides: TGTGCCAGCAGTGAAAATGAGAGCCCCAATGAGCAGTTCTTC.

The sample holds a few counts of this clone. V gene TRBV30 combines with J gene TRBJ1-5, with D uncertain. Per germline, CDR1 GTSNPN and CDR2 SVGIG (reference sequence). V was trimmed by 2 bases and J by 0 bases, leaving 11 bases between them. The CDR3 length is 15 residues. The CDR3 nucleotides are TGTGCCTGGAGTCGAGGTGCATTTAGCAATCAGCCCCAGCATTTT. This translates into CAWSRGAFSNQPQHF. Filled out from reference TRBV30 and TRBJ1-5, the complete variable domain reads SQTIHQWPATLVQPVGSPLSLECTVEGTSNPNLYWYRQAAGRGLQLLFYSVGIGQISSEVPQNLSASRPQDRQFILSSKKLLLSDSGFYLCAWSRGAFSNQPQHFGDGTRLSIL.

The rearrangement uses TRBV4-2 and TRBJ2-2; the match to TRBD2 covers 12 bases. CDR1 is LGHNA, CDR2 YNFKEQ, per germline. With 0 bases clipped from V and 5 bases from J, the junction kept 10 bases outside the gene matches. The CDR3 loop spans 19 amino acids. The CDR3 region is CASSQDNLAGGEQTGELFF. As DNA, the CDR3 is TGTGCCAGCAGCCAAGATAATCTAGCGGGAGGGGAACAAACCGGGGAGCTGTTTTTT.

The chain combines TRBV28 with TRBJ2-7; 9 bases agree with TRBD1. Losses at the gene ends were 4 bases for V and 2 bases for J; bases not matched to a gene: 9. The germline V gene encodes CDR1 MDHEN and CDR2 SYDVKM. This CDR3 region has 16 residues. CDR3 in amino acids: CASSSPGQGLTYEQYF. Written as DNA, the CDR3 is TGTGCCAGCAGTTCACCGGGACAGGGCCTTACCTACGAGCAGTACTTC. The full variable domain, completed using reference TRBV28 and TRBJ2-7, is DVKVTQSSRYLVKRTGEKVFLECVQDMDHENMFWYRQDPGLGLRLIYFSYDVKMKEKGDIPEGYSVSREKKERFSLILESASTNQTSMYLCASSSPGQGLTYEQYFGPGTRLTVT.

V gene TRBV6-1 combines with J gene TRBJ2-7, with D unclear. Trimming cost V 2 bases and J 5 bases, with 4 bases left between them. The CDR3 is 11 residues long. Germline values: CDR1 MNHNS, CDR2 SASEGT. The CDR3 is CASSELDEQYF. CDR3 in DNA: TGTGCCAGCAGTGAATTAGACGAGCAGTACTTC.

This clone was counted at least ten times. Other DNA sequences in the same sample also yield this CDR3. CDR3 region: CAISESTGGVVDTIYF. For the CDR3, the DNA is TGTGCCATCAGTGAGTCGACAGGGGGGGTCGTGGACACCATATATTTT. This chain uses TRBV10-3 with TRBJ1-3; 9 positions match TRBD1. The CDR3 runs to 16 residues. CDR1 ENHRY and CDR2 SYGVKD come from the germline V gene. V was clipped by 0 bases and J by 8 bases; unmatched bases: 8.

The chain links TRBV4-2 to TRBJ2-3; 11 bases are shared with TRBD2. Germline loops: CDR1 LGHNA, CDR2 YNFKEQ. Unmatched junction bases numbered 7, after V lost 3 bases and J lost 2 bases. The CDR3 consists of 17 residues. CDR3 nucleotide sequence: TGTGCCAGCAGCCATAGTAGCGGGAGGGCCCCCACAGATACGCAGTATTTT. This gives the protein CASSHSSGRAPTDTQYF.

This rearrangement joins TRBV2 to TRBJ1-5; D unclear. This CDR3 region has 15 residues. Germline CDR1 and CDR2: SNHLY and FYNNEI. With 4 bases removed from V and 3 bases from J, the gap between germline ends came to 13 bases. CDR3 nucleotides: TGTGCCAGCAGTGGACCGGGGATTGACAATCAGCCCCAGCATTTT. Translation: CASSGPGIDNQPQHF.

Comment on this clone: A much larger clone lies a single base off, so this may be a read error. This rearrangement joins TRBV6-4 to TRBJ2-2; D assignment may be TRBD1 or TRBD2 (5 bases each). Germline V gene data show CDR1 as MRHNA and CDR2 as SNTAGT. The CDR3 is 15 amino acids. The CDR3 is CASSVSQGDHGELSF. For the CDR3, the DNA is TGTGCCAGCAGTGTTTCTCAGGGAGATCACGGGGAGCTGTCTTTT.

This clone was seen only once. One end of the junction varies from germline; a read error may be responsible. The chain has TRBV18 and TRBJ1-2; D gene unclear. The CDR3 is 13 residues long. Germline CDR1 is KGHSH and CDR2 is LQKENI. The CDR3 nucleotides are TGTGCCAGCTCACCACAAGACCGGAGCGGGAGCAACTTC. Residues: CASSPQDRSGSNF.

Turning to this clone: Its ends do not fully match the called genes, so a read error is possible. The V gene is TRBV10-3, the J gene TRBJ1-1, with 10 bases aligning to TRBD1. Germline-derived CDR1 and CDR2 are ENHRY and SYGVKD. CDR3 length: 14 residues. Here the CDR3 DNA reads TGTGCCATCAACCTGGACAGGGGGAACTCTGAAGCTTTCTTT. This sequence encodes CAINLDRGNSEAFF.

The chain employs TRBV2 and TRBJ2-1; D is uncertain. This CDR3 region has 12 residues. V lost 3 bases to trimming and J lost 3 bases, with 3 bases between them. The germline V gene has CDR1 SNHLY and CDR2 FYNNEI. Here the CDR3 reads CASSDDYNEQFF. The CDR3 bases are TGTGCCAGCAGTGATGACTACAATGAGCAGTTCTTC.

The chain couples TRBV14 to TRBJ2-6, with 8 bases aligning to TRBD2. The junction had 6 bases not matched to a gene; V was cut back by 4 bases and J by 1 base. The CDR3 consists of 17 residues. Germline CDR1 reads SGHDN; CDR2 reads FVKESK. The CDR3 sequence is CASSRRRGVSGANVLTF. In DNA, the CDR3 is TGTGCCAGCAGCCGTAGGCGGGGGGTTTCTGGGGCCAACGTCCTGACTTTC.

In DNA form, the CDR3 reads TGTGCCAGCAGCCGACGGACTAGCGGGAGGGCCGGCACAGATACGCAGTATTTT. Translation: CASSRRTSGRAGTDTQYF. J is TRBJ2-3 and V is TRBV11-3, with 15 bases identical to TRBD2. CDR1 is SGHNT and CDR2 is YENEEA in the germline V gene. This CDR3 comprises 18 residues. V dropped 5 bases and J dropped 1; count of bases not matched to a gene: 7.

This chain links TRBV5-6 with TRBJ2-1, with a possible D match to TRBD2 (6 bases). Germline assignment: CDR1 SGHDT and CDR2 YYEEEE. The CDR3 sequence is 14 residues long. The germline V and J ends were trimmed by 0 bases and 7 bases, with 11 bases remaining between them. CDR3 amino acids: CASSLGGTQNEQFF. CDR3 sequence (DNA): TGTGCCAGCAGCTTGGGAGGGACTCAGAATGAGCAGTTCTTC.

This chain joins TRBV5-4 and TRBJ2-5, with D uncertain. This CDR3 has 15 amino acids. Germline V lookup: CDR1 SGHNT, CDR2 YYREEE (reference sequence). V was pared by 0 bases and J by 5 bases, with 14 bases between. CDR3 in DNA: TGTGCCAGCAGCTTGGCGGCGGCGATGGTGGAGACCCAGTACTTC. Translation gives CASSLAAAMVETQYF.

The CDR3 nucleotides are TGTGCCAGCAGTACAGGGGGCGCTGGCAAAATCCAGTACTTC. The encoded protein is CASSTGGAGKIQYF. The rearrangement links TRBV28 to TRBJ2-7; TRBD1 matches 9 bases. V was clipped by 5 bases and J by 10 bases; unmatched bases: 12. Germline V gene data show CDR1 as MDHEN and CDR2 as SYDVKM. The CDR3 runs 14 residues.

This chain uses TRBV10-3 with TRBJ2-5; D is unclear. Germline V gene data show CDR1 as ENHRY and CDR2 as SYGVKD. The V and J ends lost 0 bases and 9 bases respectively, with 11 bases between them. This CDR3 contains 13 residues. CDR3 coding DNA: TGTGCCATCAGTGAGTCTCTCGCCCGGGCCCAGTACTTC. It translates to CAISESLARAQYF.

Remarks on this clone: A clone one base away is much larger, so this may be a read error. The CDR3: CASSPVGSDTQYF. The DNA of the CDR3 is TGTGCCAGCAGCCCCGTGGGGTCAGATACGCAGTATTTT. The chain combines TRBV11-3 with TRBJ2-3; no definite D call. Trimming took 5 bases from V and 4 from J, leaving 10 bases between them. The germline CDR1 and CDR2 sequences are SGHNT and YENEEA. CDR3 length equals 13 residues.

This clone was detected only a few times. The J gene is TRBJ1-5, the V gene TRBV27, with D unclear. Germline assignment: CDR1 MNHEY and CDR2 SMNVEV (reference sequence). The CDR3 extends over 13 amino acids. The V end was cut by 2 bases, the J end by 3 bases, with 5 bases between. The CDR3 protein is CASSLNYNQPQHF. The CDR3 region has the DNA TGTGCCAGCAGTTTAAACTACAATCAGCCCCAGCATTTT.

The V and J genes are TRBV14 and TRBJ1-2; no reliable D call. Germline V lookup: CDR1 SGHDN, CDR2 FVKESK. The CDR3 loop spans 15 amino acids. V lost 4 bases and J 4 bases, leaving 16 bases between the germline ends. The CDR3 protein is CASSRGGFSTYGYTF. CDR3 in DNA: TGTGCCAGCAGCCGTGGAGGGTTTTCGACCTATGGCTACACCTTC.

This chain uses TRBV27 with TRBJ2-5; 9 bases are a match to TRBD2. The assigned J gene may be wrong: the sequence end matches TRBJ2-7 better. The CDR3 extends over 15 amino acids. Per the germline V gene, CDR1 is MNHEY and CDR2 is SMNVEV (reference sequence). The CDR3 loop is CASSLLAGGPYEQYF. DNA of the CDR3: TGTGCCAGCAGTTTGTTGGCGGGAGGGCCCTACGAGCAGTACTTC.

The chain couples TRBV5-1 to TRBJ1-1; 9 bases map to TRBD1. Germline values: CDR1 SGHRS, CDR2 YFSETQ. The V gene end was trimmed by 2 bases and the J gene end by 0 bases; junction bases not matched to a gene: 11. The CDR3 consists of 18 residues. The CDR3 nucleotides read TGCGCCAGCAGCTTACAGGGGGCTACGTCTTCCATGAACACTGAAGCTTTCTTT. Encoded protein: CASSLQGATSSMNTEAFF.

This clone has ten or more counts. Other DNA variants within this sample encode the same CDR3. The rearrangement links TRBV15 to TRBJ2-3, with D perhaps matching TRBD1 or TRBD2 (5 bases each). Germline V gene sequence: CDR1 LNHNV, CDR2 YYDKDF (reference sequence). CDR3 length: 15 amino acids. Trimming stripped 1 base from V and 2 bases from J, with 10 bases between. The CDR3, as DNA: TGTGCCACCAGCAGAGTTGGGACCCCCACAGATACGCAGTATTTT. Protein product: CATSRVGTPTDTQYF.

The genes are TRBV18 and TRBJ1-2; TRBD1 aligns across 8 bases. The ends lost 0 bases at V and 8 bases at J; junction bases unmatched: 11. This CDR3 region has 16 residues. Looked up from germline, CDR1 is KGHSH and CDR2 is LQKENI. CDR3 coding DNA: TGTGCCAGCTCACCACCTCCTAGGACAGGGAGAGGGGGCTACACCTTC. As protein: CASSPPPRTGRGGYTF.

This clone was found once. The chain recombines TRBV18 with TRBJ1-5; D gene ambiguous. CDR3 length: 13 residues. The germline gives CDR1 KGHSH, CDR2 LQKENI. V lost 6 bases and J 6 bases, leaving 12 bases between the germline ends. The CDR3 loop reads CASSPDTTQPQHF. The CDR3, as DNA: TGTGCCAGCTCCCCTGACACGACTCAGCCCCAGCATTTT.

This chain uses TRBV11-3 with TRBJ2-2; D is perhaps TRBD1 or TRBD2 (5 bases each). Germline CDR1 reads SGHNT; CDR2 reads YENEEA. Trimming pared 3 bases from V and 1 base from J, leaving 9 bases between. This CDR3 region has 15 residues. As DNA, the CDR3 is TGTGCCAGCAGCTTGGATGGGGGGAACACCGGGGAGCTGTTTTTT. The encoded protein is CASSLDGGNTGELFF. The entire variable domain, with the rest obtained from reference TRBV11-3 and TRBJ2-2, is as follows: EAGVVQSPRYKIIEKKQPVAFWCNPISGHNTLYWYLQNLGQGPELLIRYENEEAVDDSQLPKDRFSAERLKGVDSTLKIQPAELGDSAVYLCASSLDGGNTGELFFGEGSRLTVL.

The rearrangement links TRBV28 to TRBJ1-1; a possible D gene is TRBD1 (6 bases). The CDR3 sequence is 11 residues long. V was pared by 4 bases and J by 7 bases, with 7 bases between. Germline CDR1 is MDHEN and CDR2 is SYDVKM. In DNA form, the CDR3 reads TGTGCCAGCAGTTCGGACAGTGAAGCTTTCTTT. This sequence encodes CASSSDSEAFF.